These 22 T cell receptor beta chains share one sample of origin, sequenced in a study of blood T cell repertoires in COVID-19 (dated by TCRdb to about 2020). The receptor library was made with the immunoSEQ multiplex PCR assay. TCRdb took over this immuneACCESS table, retaining in-frame rearrangements with V and J assigned. Such tables are incomplete; in checked studies, under half of the missing clones stem from an unresolved V gene, and the remainder is unexplained. Recorded for this sample are fewer than 250,000 clones; roughly four fifths of them occurred a single time. Of the sample, approximately 12% falls within the top ten clones. Sequencing used peripheral blood. These receptors were taken from a woman aged 40 to 50 with acute or convalescent COVID-19.

The rearrangement joins TRBV9 to TRBJ1-6; 8 bases align to TRBD1. Germline lookup yields CDR1 SGDLS and CDR2 YYNGEE. The CDR3 consists of 18 residues. The V and J ends lost 2 bases and 9 bases, in that order; junction bases with no gene match: 16. The CDR3 reads CASSVRDRPYVGGSPLHF. DNA of the CDR3: TGTGCCAGCAGCGTCCGGGACAGGCCTTACGTTGGTGGTTCACCCCTCCACTTT.

This clone was seen only a few times. J is TRBJ1-6 and V is TRBV18; D ambiguous. This CDR3 has 14 residues. Germline-derived CDR1 and CDR2 are KGHSH and LQKENI. V was cut by 5 bases and J by 3 bases, with 8 bases left in between. Here the CDR3 reads CASSIGDYNSPLHF. As DNA, the CDR3 is TGTGCCAGCTCAATCGGAGACTATAATTCACCCCTCCACTTT.

The V and J genes are TRBV18 and TRBJ2-3, with TRBD2 matching over 13 bases. Germline V gene data show CDR1 as KGHSH and CDR2 as LQKENI. This CDR3 contains 17 residues. Germline trimming cut 4 bases from V and 1 base from J; bases unmatched to any gene: 5. The CDR3 nucleotides read TGTGCCAGCTCACGAGGACTAGCGGGGGTAGGCACAGATACGCAGTATTTT. Protein: CASSRGLAGVGTDTQYF.

As to this clone: The germline gene is not matched at one end of the junction; a read error may be the cause. The V gene is TRBV7-2, the J gene TRBJ2-5; TRBD2 might be the D (5 bases). The CDR3 has 14 amino acids. Germline-derived CDR1 and CDR2 are SGHTA and FQGNSA. This CDR3 is CASSLAVTEETQYF. CDR3 in DNA: TGTGCCAGCAGCCTAGCTGTAACGGAAGAGACCCAGTACTTC. The full variable domain, rest sourced from reference TRBV7-2 and TRBJ2-5, is GAGVSQSPSNKVTEKGKDVELRCDPISGHTALYWYRQSLGQGLEFLIYFQGNSAPDKSGLPSDRFSAERTGGSVSTLTIQRTQQEDSAVYLCASSLAVTEETQYFGPGTRLLVL.

This chain uses TRBV5-1 with TRBJ2-3; a weak D match, TRBD2 (6 bases). The CDR3 is made up of 19 amino acids. V lost 3 bases and J lost 2, with 25 bases in between. In germline, CDR1 is SGHRS, CDR2 YFSETQ. The CDR3 region has the DNA TGCGCCAGCAGCTCCCCGTCTCTAGCGTCCTCCCCCCACACAGATACGCAGTATTTT. Protein sequence: CASSSPSLASSPHTDTQYF.

The chain employs TRBV5-1 and TRBJ1-2; D gene uncertain. CDR1 is SGHRS, CDR2 YFSETQ, per germline. V shed 4 bases and J shed 3 bases, with 10 bases lying between them. This CDR3 is built from 13 residues. The CDR3 is CASSPDTDYGYTF. CDR3 in DNA: TGCGCCAGCAGCCCTGACACCGACTATGGCTACACCTTC.

The chain joins TRBV14 to TRBJ1-6; 7 bases fit TRBD1. Germline trimming cut 0 bases from V and 3 bases from J; bases unmatched to any gene: 5. Per germline, CDR1 SGHDN and CDR2 FVKESK. The CDR3 is 17 residues long. For the CDR3, the DNA is TGTGCCAGCAGCCAAGATCGCAGGGGGTTCTATAATTCACCCCTCCACTTT. This codes for CASSQDRRGFYNSPLHF.

This clone was seen only a few times. CDR3 coding DNA: TGTGCCAGCAGCTTAGAGGGGGCAAGGGTGAATGAGCAGTTCTTC. Its protein product is CASSLEGARVNEQFF. V usage is TRBV7-3 and J usage is TRBJ2-1; 7 nucleotides agree with TRBD1. Germline lookup yields CDR1 SGHTA and CDR2 FQGTGA. The CDR3 has 15 amino acids. V lost 2 bases to trimming and J lost 7 bases; unmatched junction nucleotides: 8.

The rearrangement links TRBV6-5 to TRBJ2-2; 13 bases match TRBD2. This CDR3 spans 16 amino acids. From germline, CDR1 is MNHEY and CDR2 SVGAGI. The V segment lost 4 bases and the J segment 7 bases; nucleotides outside the gene matches: 6. The CDR3 is CASSSPGLAGYGELFF. The CDR3 bases are TGTGCCAGCAGTTCCCCGGGACTAGCGGGATACGGGGAGCTGTTTTTT.

V is TRBV6-5 and J is TRBJ2-3; TRBD1 matches 10 bases. J gave up 6 bases and V 8 bases, and 5 bases lay outside the gene matches. CDR1 and CDR2 (germline): MNHEY, SVGAGI. The CDR3 is made up of 13 amino acids. CDR3 residues: CASGRQGADTQYF. CDR3 in DNA: TGTGCCAGCGGAAGACAGGGGGCTGATACGCAGTATTTT.

CDR3 sequence: CASGQGTGSNEQYF. The CDR3 nucleotides read TGTGCCAGCGGACAGGGGACAGGGTCCAACGAGCAGTACTTC. J is TRBJ2-7 and V is TRBV13, with 9 bases aligning to TRBD1. This CDR3 is 14 amino acids long. V was clipped by 8 bases and J by 5 bases; unmatched bases: 10. Germline assignment: CDR1 PRHDT and CDR2 FYEKMQ (reference sequence).

The chain recombines TRBV11-3 with TRBJ2-7; 7 positions agree with TRBD1. CDR3 length: 13 residues. Germline trimming cut 5 bases from V and 6 bases from J; bases unmatched to any gene: 7. CDR1 SGHNT and CDR2 YENEEA come from the germline V gene. The CDR3 nucleotides are TGTGCCAGCAGCCCTACTAACAGGGGCGAGCAGTACTTC. Its translation is CASSPTNRGEQYF.

In this sample, this clone turned up once. This chain joins TRBV5-8 and TRBJ2-3; no definite D call. Germline V gene sequence: CDR1 SGHTS, CDR2 YDEGEE. The V end was cut by 2 bases, the J end by 0 bases, with 10 bases between. This CDR3 spans 15 amino acids. CDR3 loop: CASSFSGASTDTQYF. In DNA, the CDR3 is TGTGCCAGCAGCTTCTCCGGTGCTAGCACAGATACGCAGTATTTT.

This chain connects TRBV2 to TRBJ1-2; D is ambiguous. Per the germline V gene, CDR1 is SNHLY and CDR2 is FYNNEI. The CDR3 loop spans 14 amino acids. V was cut by 4 bases and J by 0 bases, with 9 bases left in between. DNA for the CDR3: TGTGCCAGCAGTGCAGGTCCCGCTAACTATGGCTACACCTTC. Amino acids: CASSAGPANYGYTF.

The gene calls are TRBV6-1 and TRBJ2-3; 15 bases are a match to TRBD2. CDR3 length: 21 residues. The junction had 16 bases not matched to a gene; V was cut back by 2 bases and J by 4 bases. Germline V gives CDR1 MNHNS, CDR2 SASEGT. CDR3 DNA sequence: TGTGCCAGCAGTGAAAATATTGGGACTAGCGGGGGGCCTACCCCTCCAGATACGCAGTATTTT. Translated: CASSENIGTSGGPTPPDTQYF.

The CDR3, as DNA: TGTGCCAGCAGCTTAGAGGGTACGGGGGCCATATATTTT. Protein: CASSLEGTGAIYF. The chain uses TRBV11-2 and TRBJ1-3; the D gene is possibly TRBD1 (5 bases). The germline CDR1 and CDR2 sequences are SGHAT and FQNNGV. Trimming removed 0 bases at V and 11 bases at J, with 11 bases between. The CDR3 has 13 residues.

The rearrangement joins TRBV3-1 (or the pseudogene TRBV3-2) to TRBJ2-1; D remains ambiguous. Germline CDR1 reads LGHDT; CDR2 reads YNNKEL (reference sequence). Deletions cut 5 bases from V and 0 bases from J, with 14 bases between. The CDR3 runs 16 residues. The CDR3 bases are TGTGCCAGCAGCGATGCCCCGCGTTACTCCTACAATGAGCAGTTCTTC. Its translation: CASSDAPRYSYNEQFF.

In nucleotides, the CDR3 is TGTGCCAGCAGCCTCGGACTAGCGGCGCTCTACGAGCAGTACTTC. The encoded protein is CASSLGLAALYEQYF. The chain carries TRBV14 and TRBJ2-7, with 10 bases fitting TRBD2. Germline V gene data show CDR1 as SGHDN and CDR2 as FVKESK. This CDR3 has 15 residues. V dropped 4 bases and J dropped 3; count of bases not matched to a gene: 6.

The chain has TRBV1 and TRBJ2-3; TRBD2 is the table's D call, not checked against the DNA. TRBV1 constitutes a pseudogene. The CDR3 runs to 16 residues. The CDR3: CTSSQFRGSSTDTQYF. CDR3 nucleotide sequence: TGCACCAGCAGCCAATTCCGCGGGTCTAGCACAGATACGCAGTATTTT.

This clone has only one observation. This chain connects TRBV18 to TRBJ1-1, with D perhaps TRBD1 (6 bases). V gave up 3 bases and J gave up 4 bases, with 9 bases separating them. This CDR3 contains 13 residues. Germline loops: CDR1 KGHSH, CDR2 LQKENI. CDR3 nucleotide sequence: TGTGCCAGCTCACCGGAGGACAGCACTGAAGCTTTCTTT. It codes for CASSPEDSTEAFF.

The chain uses TRBV19 and TRBJ2-7, with a tentative D call TRBD1 (6 bases). The germline V gene encodes CDR1 LNHDA and CDR2 SQIVND (reference sequence). The CDR3 runs 15 residues. Trimming pared 6 bases from V and 0 bases from J, leaving 15 bases between. The CDR3 region has the DNA TGTGCCAGTAGGCACACAGGGTGGCCCTCCTACGAGCAGTACTTC. It specifies CASRHTGWPSYEQYF.

V and J are TRBV7-9 and TRBJ2-1; unclear D gene. Trimming removed 1 base at V and 7 bases at J, with 11 bases between. The CDR3 covers 14 residues. Germline lookup yields CDR1 SEHNR and CDR2 FQNEAQ (reference sequence). The DNA of the CDR3 is TGTGCCAGCAGCTTAGGTTCAAGTAGAAATGAGCAGTTCTTC. This gives the protein CASSLGSSRNEQFF.